Described below is a single TCR beta chain sequence and its context. These data belong to a study of blood T cell repertoires in COVID-19. Per the original data handling: Amplification from reference gene primers served as the basis for estimated nucleated cell counts. Sequenced by immunoSEQ multiplex PCR; TCRdb stores in-frame clones only, minus some. V and J calls and clone size are as listed in that table; D and trimming were resolved from the DNA. The top ten clones hold 3.3% of a sample with approximately 200,000 clones, roughly 85% of them seen once. Per the germline V gene, CDR1 is MDHEN and CDR2 is SYDVKM. The CDR3 has 16 residues. Trimming shortened V by 4 bases and J by 1 base, and 14 bases separated the two germline ends.

The chain has TRBV28 and TRBJ1-5; a possible D gene is TRBD1 (6 bases). This clonotype was sampled from a man in his sixties with acute or convalescent COVID-19. The sequencing input was peripheral blood. This CDR3 reads CASSSSGTPSNQPQHF. The CDR3 DNA follows: TGTGCCAGCAGTTCCTCCGGGACACCAAGCAATCAGCCCCAGCATTTT.